These T cell receptor beta chains were read from a single sample in a study of blood T cell repertoires in COVID-19. Sequencing was performed with immunoSEQ multiplex PCR; in TCRdb, only in-frame clones are kept and a portion is missing. This table has about 130,000 clones, over 75% appearing once. The source material was peripheral blood. The receptors shown here come from a man in his forties with active or convalescent COVID-19. CDR3s include the opening cysteine and the closing phenylalanine or tryptophan. Only part of the rows carry a size: once, few, many, or a class if the clone is expanded.

cdr3_aa: CASRDEAYEQYF
j_call: TRBJ2-7
clone_size: -
v_call: TRBV11-2

cdr3_aa: CATRGQTYNSPLHF
j_call: TRBJ1-6
clone_size: -
v_call: TRBV27

cdr3_aa: CASSSLAPDRAKHGYTF
j_call: TRBJ1-2
clone_size: -
v_call: TRBV11-2

cdr3_aa: CASSHGSSGSGANVLTF
j_call: TRBJ2-6
clone_size: -
v_call: TRBV4-3

cdr3_aa: CASRRTGSNTGELFF
j_call: TRBJ2-2
clone_size: once
v_call: TRBV2

cdr3_aa: CASSLWDSTYEQYF
j_call: TRBJ2-7
clone_size: -
v_call: TRBV5-6

cdr3_aa: CASSSYTRTGGSDEQFF
j_call: TRBJ2-1
clone_size: -
v_call: TRBV5-1

cdr3_aa: CASSQVLLAGGIYNEQFF
j_call: TRBJ2-1
clone_size: -
v_call: TRBV3-1/TRBV3-2

cdr3_aa: CAIKPGSSYEQYF
j_call: TRBJ2-7
clone_size: -
v_call: TRBV10-3

cdr3_aa: CASSGIQGRTEAFF
j_call: TRBJ1-1
clone_size: -
v_call: TRBV10-2

cdr3_aa: CASSTGGAGTGELFF
j_call: TRBJ2-2
clone_size: -
v_call: TRBV7-3

cdr3_aa: CASSPDSKTQYF
j_call: TRBJ2-5
clone_size: -
v_call: TRBV18

cdr3_aa: CASSQGKDTEAFF
j_call: TRBJ1-1
clone_size: -
v_call: TRBV6-2/TRBV6-3

cdr3_aa: CASSLVQGELFF
j_call: TRBJ2-2
clone_size: -
v_call: TRBV7-3

cdr3_aa: CASSYRGTTDEQYF
j_call: TRBJ2-7
clone_size: -
v_call: TRBV19

cdr3_aa: CASSLAGSNEQFF
j_call: TRBJ2-1
clone_size: -
v_call: TRBV7-3

cdr3_aa: CASREIADTQYF
j_call: TRBJ2-3
clone_size: -
v_call: TRBV2

cdr3_aa: CASSSDSGEQFF
j_call: TRBJ2-1
clone_size: -
v_call: TRBV7-7

cdr3_aa: CASSQGLGTDTQYF
j_call: TRBJ2-3
clone_size: -
v_call: TRBV4-1

cdr3_aa: CASSLDRTGGGYEQYF
j_call: TRBJ2-7
clone_size: -
v_call: TRBV11-2

cdr3_aa: CASSYAQGEQYF
j_call: TRBJ2-7
clone_size: medium-sized
v_call: TRBV7-9

cdr3_aa: CASSLRALGVSEQYF
j_call: TRBJ2-7
clone_size: -
v_call: TRBV11-2

cdr3_aa: CATKAGERNQPQHF
j_call: TRBJ1-5
clone_size: -
v_call: TRBV19

cdr3_aa: CASSVQGTTNEKLFF
j_call: TRBJ1-4
clone_size: -
v_call: TRBV25-1

cdr3_aa: CASSQFSGNTIYF
j_call: TRBJ1-3
clone_size: -
v_call: TRBV3-1/TRBV3-2

cdr3_aa: CASSILYSGQRSVTEAFF
j_call: TRBJ1-1
clone_size: few
v_call: TRBV19

cdr3_aa: CASSERGGRNEQFF
j_call: TRBJ2-1
clone_size: few
v_call: TRBV6-1

cdr3_aa: CASSVVYSPGLRSNQPQHF
j_call: TRBJ1-5
clone_size: once
v_call: TRBV9

cdr3_aa: CASRRGYTEAFF
j_call: TRBJ1-1
clone_size: -
v_call: TRBV25-1

cdr3_aa: CASSLGDNIQETQYF
j_call: TRBJ2-5
clone_size: -
v_call: TRBV5-1

cdr3_aa: CASKDSLGGYTF
j_call: TRBJ1-2
clone_size: -
v_call: TRBV10-2

cdr3_aa: CASSVPGAETQYF
j_call: TRBJ2-5
clone_size: -
v_call: TRBV25-1

cdr3_aa: CASSLGQGGGKTQYF
j_call: TRBJ2-5
clone_size: -
v_call: TRBV18

cdr3_aa: CATSRQGLNTGELFF
j_call: TRBJ2-2
clone_size: many
v_call: TRBV15

cdr3_aa: CASLGGTTNEKLFF
j_call: TRBJ1-4
clone_size: -
v_call: TRBV28

cdr3_aa: CASSINRVVSYEQYF
j_call: TRBJ2-7
clone_size: -
v_call: TRBV19

cdr3_aa: CACQLARLTEAFF
j_call: TRBJ1-1
clone_size: -
v_call: TRBV30

cdr3_aa: CASSLVAGGPTGELFF
j_call: TRBJ2-2
clone_size: many
v_call: TRBV7-6

cdr3_aa: CASSKRDRGEYNEQFF
j_call: TRBJ2-1
clone_size: -
v_call: TRBV21-1

cdr3_aa: CASSTLPGTDYGYTF
j_call: TRBJ1-2
clone_size: -
v_call: TRBV21-1

cdr3_aa: CASSVGGGDRYGYTF
j_call: TRBJ1-2
clone_size: -
v_call: TRBV2

cdr3_aa: CASSLASGGGPYEQYF
j_call: TRBJ2-7
clone_size: -
v_call: TRBV5-5

cdr3_aa: CASSQRDRVDYGYTF
j_call: TRBJ1-2
clone_size: -
v_call: TRBV7-8

cdr3_aa: CASSPRGAGSGLFF
j_call: TRBJ2-2
clone_size: -
v_call: TRBV3-1/TRBV3-2

cdr3_aa: CASSQEKQANYGYTF
j_call: TRBJ1-2
clone_size: few
v_call: TRBV4-1

cdr3_aa: CAWSAPNAGSSF
j_call: TRBJ2-7
clone_size: -
v_call: TRBV30

cdr3_aa: CASFSGGKADTQYF
j_call: TRBJ2-3
clone_size: -
v_call: TRBV18

cdr3_aa: CASTDRNTEAFF
j_call: TRBJ1-1
clone_size: few
v_call: TRBV11-1